These 22 T cell receptor beta chains came from one sample sequenced in a study of T cell responses to AZD1222 COVID-19 vaccine (dated by TCRdb to about 2021). Library prep was done by the immunoSEQ multiplex PCR assay. TCRdb obtained this table from immuneACCESS and retained in-frame rearrangements with V and J assigned. These tables miss some clones; where compared with another copy, unresolved V genes account for less than half of the shortfall, and the remainder is unexplained. Present in this sample are about 48,000 clones, approximately 86% of which were seen just once. The top ten clones comprise 5.5% to 7% of the sample. The sample's time point, from its label and the paper: about 28 days (+/-7) after the second vaccine dose. The sequencing used peripheral blood, collected 28 days after the second AZD1222 dose. These receptors were obtained from an adult who received the AZD1222 COVID-19 vaccine.

V gene TRBV28 combines with J gene TRBJ1-4; the D is unclear. V was trimmed by 7 bases and J by 5 bases, leaving 11 bases between them. Germline lookup yields CDR1 MDHEN and CDR2 SYDVKM. The CDR3 is made up of 13 amino acids. The CDR3 sequence: CASTRSANEKLFF. The CDR3 nucleotides read TGTGCCAGCACGAGGTCAGCAAATGAAAAACTGTTTTTT.

The chain joins TRBV24-1 to TRBJ2-3; no firm D call. Germline V gives CDR1 KGHDR, CDR2 SFDVKD. This CDR3 has 13 residues. Trimming removed 7 bases at V and 2 bases at J, with 9 bases between. CDR3 sequence (DNA): TGTGCCACCAGATCGTCAGTCACAGATACGCAGTATTTT. It specifies CATRSSVTDTQYF.

V gene TRBV7-9 combines with J gene TRBJ2-7; TRBD1 agrees at 8 bases. Germline assignment: CDR1 SEHNR and CDR2 FQNEAQ (reference sequence). V lost 2 bases and J lost 6; bases outside the gene matches: 9. The CDR3 covers 15 residues. Here the CDR3 reads CASSLPGTGWGEQYF. DNA for the CDR3: TGTGCCAGCAGCTTACCAGGGACAGGTTGGGGCGAGCAGTACTTC. The entire variable domain, with the rest obtained from reference TRBV7-9 and TRBJ2-7, is as follows: DTGVSQNPRHKITKRGQNVTFRCDPISEHNRLYWYRQTLGQGPEFLTYFQNEAQLEKSRLLSDRFSAERPKGSFSTLEIQRTEQGDSAMYLCASSLPGTGWGEQYFGPGTRLTVT.

The chain is built from TRBV28 and TRBJ2-7; 11 nucleotides agree with TRBD1. CDR3 length: 15 amino acids. CDR1 is MDHEN, CDR2 SYDVKM, per germline. Trimming at V came to 6 bases and at J to 4 bases, leaving 8 bases not matched to a gene. Here the CDR3 reads CASSLGGTGGYEQYF. The CDR3 DNA sequence: TGTGCCAGCAGCCTAGGGGGGACAGGGGGTTACGAGCAGTACTTC.

This clone has only one observation. V is TRBV7-9 and J is TRBJ2-2; D ambiguous. The CDR3 consists of 13 residues. V lost 0 bases and J 6 bases, leaving 5 bases between the germline ends. Looked up from germline, CDR1 is SEHNR and CDR2 is FQNEAQ (reference sequence). The CDR3 DNA sequence: TGTGCCAGCAGCTTAGCTCTCGCCGGGGAGCTGTTTTTT. This encodes CASSLALAGELFF.

The genes are TRBV5-6 and TRBJ2-3; 7 bases line up with TRBD2. From germline, CDR1 is SGHDT and CDR2 YYEEEE. With V trimmed by 0 bases and J by 6 bases, 10 bases remained unmatched. The CDR3 runs to 16 residues. CDR3 residues: CASSLGSGLATDTQYF. The CDR3 DNA reads TGTGCCAGCAGCTTGGGTAGCGGGCTAGCTACGGATACGCAGTATTTT.

The CDR3 spells CASTPGLASYEQYF. CDR3 sequence (DNA): TGTGCCAGCACCCCGGGACTAGCGTCATACGAGCAGTACTTC. The V and J genes are TRBV7-2 and TRBJ2-7; TRBD2 agrees at 10 bases. CDR1 and CDR2 (germline): SGHTA, FQGNSA. The CDR3 runs to 14 residues. V dropped 7 bases and J dropped 4; count of bases not matched to a gene: 7.

The V and J genes are TRBV15 and TRBJ2-7; tentatively, D is TRBD2 (6 bases). The CDR3 runs 14 residues. Trimming removed 0 bases at V and 6 bases at J, with 12 bases between. The V gene's germline CDR1 is LNHNV and CDR2 YYDKDF (reference sequence). The DNA of the CDR3 is TGTGCCACCAGCAGAGATCCGGGGGTCGTCGAGCAGTACTTC. This encodes CATSRDPGVVEQYF.

DNA of the CDR3: TGCGCCAGCAGCTTGTTACTAGCGGAGCGCACAGATACGCAGTATTTT. Translated, it gives CASSLLLAERTDTQYF. The gene calls are TRBV5-1 and TRBJ2-3; 8 bases align to TRBD2. Germline V gene sequence: CDR1 SGHRS, CDR2 YFSETQ. The CDR3 runs 16 residues. The V gene end was trimmed by 1 base and the J gene end by 1 base; junction bases not matched to a gene: 5.

The chain has TRBV21-1 and TRBJ1-5; TRBD1, the table's D call, lacks a check against the DNA. TRBV21-1 is classified as a pseudogene. This CDR3 spans 17 amino acids. The CDR3 sequence is CASSKASGQGCSQPQHF. The CDR3 nucleotides read TGTGCCAGCAGCAAAGCGTCCGGACAGGGGTGTTCTCAGCCCCAGCATTTT.

The chain joins TRBV19 to TRBJ2-1; 10 nucleotides agree with TRBD2. Trimming removed 3 bases from V and 4 bases from J; junction bases left unmatched: 12. The germline V gene has CDR1 LNHDA and CDR2 SQIVND (reference sequence). The CDR3 has 18 residues. This CDR3 is CASSMETYLAGVYNEQFF. The DNA for the CDR3 is TGTGCCAGTAGTATGGAAACTTATCTAGCGGGAGTGTACAATGAGCAGTTCTTC.

The chain links TRBV7-9 to TRBJ2-4, with a weak D call TRBD1 (5 bases). The CDR3 spans 19 residues. V was clipped by 5 bases and J by 0 bases, with 23 bases between them. Germline-derived CDR1 and CDR2 are SEHNR and FQNEAQ (reference sequence). The CDR3 is CASSPTGFTGPAAKNIQYF. The CDR3 DNA sequence: TGTGCCAGCAGCCCAACTGGGTTCACAGGCCCCGCAGCCAAAAACATTCAGTACTTC.

V gene TRBV19 combines with J gene TRBJ2-1; D may match TRBD1 or TRBD2 (5 bases each). This CDR3 region has 14 residues. Trimming stripped 3 bases from V and 2 bases from J, with 8 bases between. Germline CDR1 reads LNHDA; CDR2 reads SQIVND (reference sequence). CDR3: CASSIGGTYNEQFF. Written as DNA, the CDR3 is TGTGCCAGTAGTATTGGGGGTACCTACAATGAGCAGTTCTTC.

This chain connects TRBV19 to TRBJ1-5, with 9 positions matching TRBD1. J was trimmed by 0 bases and V by 5 bases; bases with no gene match: 5. The V gene's germline CDR1 is LNHDA and CDR2 SQIVND (reference sequence). This CDR3 spans 16 amino acids. The CDR3 loop reads CASSLGTGSSNQPQHF. The CDR3 nucleotides are TGTGCCAGTAGTCTCGGGACAGGGAGTAGCAATCAGCCCCAGCATTTT.

This rearrangement joins TRBV7-7 to TRBJ2-1; the D call may be TRBD1 or TRBD2 (5 bases each). V was cut by 1 base and J by 4 bases, with 14 bases left in between. The CDR3 is 16 amino acids. In germline, CDR1 is SSHAT, CDR2 FNYEAQ (reference sequence). The CDR3: CASSLGRQTGYNEQFF. For the CDR3, the DNA is TGTGCCAGCAGCTTAGGGCGACAGACGGGGTACAATGAGCAGTTCTTC.

The chain recombines TRBV19 with TRBJ2-3, with 7 positions matching TRBD2. Per the germline V gene, CDR1 is LNHDA and CDR2 is SQIVND (reference sequence). The CDR3 consists of 14 residues. V trimming: 1 base; J trimming: 6 bases; junction bases outside the gene matches: 4. The CDR3 loop is CASSIGGRGDTQYF. CDR3 DNA: TGTGCCAGTAGTATAGGCGGGAGAGGCGATACGCAGTATTTT.

The CDR3 region has the DNA TGTGCCAGCAGTGGGGTTGAAGAGACCCAGTACTTC. Encoded protein: CASSGVEETQYF. The rearrangement links TRBV28 to TRBJ2-5; D is unresolved. The V and J ends lost 5 bases and 3 bases respectively, with 7 bases between them. CDR3 size: 12 residues. The germline gives CDR1 MDHEN, CDR2 SYDVKM.

This sequence joins TRBV5-8 and TRBJ1-6; D remains unclear. This CDR3 has 13 residues. V lost 0 bases and J 11 bases, leaving 9 bases between the germline ends. Germline V CDR1 and CDR2: SGHTS, YDEGEE. The CDR3 is CASSLGPNPPLHF. The CDR3 DNA sequence: TGTGCCAGCAGCTTGGGGCCCAATCCACCCCTCCACTTT.

The chain links TRBV5-4 to TRBJ2-7, with a tentative D call TRBD2 (6 bases). The CDR3 runs to 14 residues. In germline, CDR1 is SGHNT, CDR2 YYREEE (reference sequence). V was pared by 1 base and J by 2 bases, with 10 bases between. This CDR3 reads CASSLTGATYEQYF. CDR3 nucleotides: TGTGCCAGCAGCTTGACGGGAGCTACCTACGAGCAGTACTTC.

This clone was detected only once. The chain links TRBV7-3 to TRBJ2-3, with D maybe TRBD2 (6 bases). In germline, CDR1 is SGHTA, CDR2 FQGTGA. Deletions cut 1 base from V and 2 bases from J, with 10 bases between. The CDR3 totals 15 residues. The CDR3 DNA is TGTGCCAGCAGCTTAAGGGGGACTGTCACAGATACGCAGTATTTT. This translates into CASSLRGTVTDTQYF. Full variable domain (rest looked up from reference TRBV7-3 and TRBJ2-3): GAGVSQTPSNKVTEKGKYVELRCDPISGHTALYWYRQSLGQGPEFLIYFQGTGAADDSGLPNDRFFAVRPEGSVSTLKIQRTERGDSAVYLCASSLRGTVTDTQYFGPGTRLTVL.

The chain employs TRBV7-9 and TRBJ2-7, with TRBD1 matching over 7 bases. Germline trimming cut 2 bases from V and 4 bases from J; bases unmatched to any gene: 14. The CDR3 has 17 residues. Germline loops: CDR1 SEHNR, CDR2 FQNEAQ (reference sequence). As DNA, the CDR3 is TGTGCCAGCAGCTTATGGATAACCGGGACAGATCCTTACGAGCAGTACTTC. It yields the protein CASSLWITGTDPYEQYF.

The V gene is TRBV5-5, the J gene TRBJ1-2, with unresolved D. The CDR3 runs 11 residues. Looked up from germline, CDR1 is SGHKS and CDR2 is YYEKEE (reference sequence). With 4 bases removed from V and 8 bases from J, the gap between germline ends came to 9 bases. CDR3 protein: CASSLPEGYTF. The CDR3 coding sequence is TGTGCCAGCAGCCTCCCCGAAGGCTACACCTTC. Full variable domain (missing parts from reference TRBV5-5 and TRBJ1-2): DAGVTQSPTHLIKTRGQQVTLRCSPISGHKSVSWYQQVLGQGPQFIFQYYEKEERGRGNFPDRFSARQFPNYSSELNVNALLLGDSALYLCASSLPEGYTFGSGTRLTVV.